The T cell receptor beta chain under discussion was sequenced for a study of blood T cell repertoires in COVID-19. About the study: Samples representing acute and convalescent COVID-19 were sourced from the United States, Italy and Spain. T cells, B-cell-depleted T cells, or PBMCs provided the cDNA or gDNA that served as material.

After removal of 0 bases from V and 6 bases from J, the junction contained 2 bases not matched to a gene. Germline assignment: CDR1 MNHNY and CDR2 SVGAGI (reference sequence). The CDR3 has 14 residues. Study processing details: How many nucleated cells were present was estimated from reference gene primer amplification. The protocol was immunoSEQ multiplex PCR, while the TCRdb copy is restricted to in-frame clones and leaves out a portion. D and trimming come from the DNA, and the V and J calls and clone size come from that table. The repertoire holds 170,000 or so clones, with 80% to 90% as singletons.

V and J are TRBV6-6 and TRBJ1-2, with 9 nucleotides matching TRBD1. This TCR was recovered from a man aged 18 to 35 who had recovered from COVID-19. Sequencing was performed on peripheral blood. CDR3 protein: CASSYSDRGDGYTF. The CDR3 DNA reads TGTGCCAGCAGTTACTCTGACAGGGGGGATGGCTACACCTTC.